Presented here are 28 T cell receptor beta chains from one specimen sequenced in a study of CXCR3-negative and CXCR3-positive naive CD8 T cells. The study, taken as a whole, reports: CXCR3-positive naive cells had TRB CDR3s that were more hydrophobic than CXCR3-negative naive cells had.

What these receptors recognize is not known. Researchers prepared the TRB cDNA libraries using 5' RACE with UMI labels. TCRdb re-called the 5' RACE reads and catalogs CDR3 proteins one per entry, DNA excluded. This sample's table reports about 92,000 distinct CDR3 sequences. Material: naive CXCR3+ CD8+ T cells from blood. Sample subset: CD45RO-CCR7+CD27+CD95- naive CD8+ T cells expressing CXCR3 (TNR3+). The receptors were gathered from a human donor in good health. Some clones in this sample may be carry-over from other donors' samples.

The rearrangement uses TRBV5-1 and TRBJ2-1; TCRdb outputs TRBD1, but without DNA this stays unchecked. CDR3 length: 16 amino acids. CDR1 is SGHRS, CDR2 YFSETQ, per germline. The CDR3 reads CASSRTSGTVIGEQFF.

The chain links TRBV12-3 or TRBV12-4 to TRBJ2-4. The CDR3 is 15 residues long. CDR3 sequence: CASSLSGLAKNIQYF.

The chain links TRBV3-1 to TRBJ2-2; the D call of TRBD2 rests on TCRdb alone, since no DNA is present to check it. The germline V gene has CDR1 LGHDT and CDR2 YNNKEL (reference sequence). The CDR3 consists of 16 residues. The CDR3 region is CASSQEGLANTGELFF.

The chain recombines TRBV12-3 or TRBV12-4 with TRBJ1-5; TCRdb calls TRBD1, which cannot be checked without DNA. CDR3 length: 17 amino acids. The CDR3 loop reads CASSSGGGRTSNQPQHF.

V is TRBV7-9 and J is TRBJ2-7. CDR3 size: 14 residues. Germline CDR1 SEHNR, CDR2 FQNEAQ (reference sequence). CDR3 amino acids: CASMPEQGPYEQYF.

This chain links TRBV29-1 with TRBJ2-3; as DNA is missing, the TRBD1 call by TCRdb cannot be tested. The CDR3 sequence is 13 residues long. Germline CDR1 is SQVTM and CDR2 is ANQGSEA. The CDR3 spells CSVDFGGADTQYF.

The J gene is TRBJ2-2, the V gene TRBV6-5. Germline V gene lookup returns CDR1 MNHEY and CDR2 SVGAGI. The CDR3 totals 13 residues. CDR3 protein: CASSESNTGELFF.

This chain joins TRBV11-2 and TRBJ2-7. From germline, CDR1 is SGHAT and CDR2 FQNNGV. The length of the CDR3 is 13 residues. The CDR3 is CASSLGDPYEQYF.

The CDR3 spells CASSPGSWIDEQFF. The chain is built from TRBV4-3 and TRBJ2-1; the D call from TCRdb, TRBD1, cannot be confirmed without DNA. This CDR3 has 14 residues. Per the germline V gene, CDR1 is LGHNA and CDR2 is YSLEER.

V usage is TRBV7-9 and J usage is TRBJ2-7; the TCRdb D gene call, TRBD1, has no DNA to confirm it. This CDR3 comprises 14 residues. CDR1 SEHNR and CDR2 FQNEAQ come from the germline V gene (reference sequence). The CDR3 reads CASSSVSGPYEQYF.

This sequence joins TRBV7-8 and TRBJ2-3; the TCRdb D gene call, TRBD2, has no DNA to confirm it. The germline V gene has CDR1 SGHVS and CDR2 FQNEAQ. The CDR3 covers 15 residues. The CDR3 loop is CASSVLAGTRDTQYF.

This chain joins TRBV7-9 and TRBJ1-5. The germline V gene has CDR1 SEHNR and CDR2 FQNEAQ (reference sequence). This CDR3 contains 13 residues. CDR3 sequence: CASSLDRNQPQHF. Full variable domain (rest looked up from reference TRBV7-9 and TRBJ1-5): DTGVSQNPRHKITKRGQNVTFRCDPISEHNRLYWYRQTLGQGPEFLTYFQNEAQLEKSRLLSDRFSAERPKGSFSTLEIQRTEQGDSAMYLCASSLDRNQPQHFGDGTRLSIL.

The CDR3 protein is CASSLTAAARLNTEAFF. The V and J genes are TRBV7-9 and TRBJ1-1; TCRdb's assignment of TRBD1 cannot be checked, as there is no DNA. This CDR3 is 17 amino acids long. In germline, CDR1 is SEHNR, CDR2 FQNEAQ (reference sequence).

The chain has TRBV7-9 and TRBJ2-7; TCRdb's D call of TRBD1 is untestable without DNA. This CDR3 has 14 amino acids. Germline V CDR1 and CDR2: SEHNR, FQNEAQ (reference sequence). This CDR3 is CASSLQGGSYEQYF.

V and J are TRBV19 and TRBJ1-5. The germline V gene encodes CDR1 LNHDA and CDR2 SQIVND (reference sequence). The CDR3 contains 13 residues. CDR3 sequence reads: CASRDYSNQPQHF.

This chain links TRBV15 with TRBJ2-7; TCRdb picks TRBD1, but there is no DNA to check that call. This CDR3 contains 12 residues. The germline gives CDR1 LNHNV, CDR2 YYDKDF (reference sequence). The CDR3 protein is CATRHGGGEQYF. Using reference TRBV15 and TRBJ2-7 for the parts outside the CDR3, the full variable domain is DAMVIQNPRYQVTQFGKPVTLSCSQTLNHNVMYWYQQKSSQAPKLLFHYYDKDFNNEADTPDNFQSRRPNTSFCFLDIRSPGLGDTAMYLCATRHGGGEQYFGPGTRLTVT.

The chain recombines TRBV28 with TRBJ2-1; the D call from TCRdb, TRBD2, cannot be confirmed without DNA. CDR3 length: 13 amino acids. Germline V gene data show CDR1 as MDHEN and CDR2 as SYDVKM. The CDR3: CASSLGRGIEQFF.

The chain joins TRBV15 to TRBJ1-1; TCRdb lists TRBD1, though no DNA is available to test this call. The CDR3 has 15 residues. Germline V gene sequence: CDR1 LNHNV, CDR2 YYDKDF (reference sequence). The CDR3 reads CATSRDRGLRTEAFF. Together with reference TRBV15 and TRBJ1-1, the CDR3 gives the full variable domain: DAMVIQNPRYQVTQFGKPVTLSCSQTLNHNVMYWYQQKSSQAPKLLFHYYDKDFNNEADTPDNFQSRRPNTSFCFLDIRSPGLGDTAMYLCATSRDRGLRTEAFFGQGTRLTVV.

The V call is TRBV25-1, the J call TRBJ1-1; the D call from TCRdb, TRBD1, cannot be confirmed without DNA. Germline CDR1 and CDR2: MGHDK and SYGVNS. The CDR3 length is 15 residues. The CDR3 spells CASSPEQGWNTEAFF. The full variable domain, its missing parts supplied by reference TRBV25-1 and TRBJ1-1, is EADIYQTPRYLVIGTGKKITLECSQTMGHDKMYWYQQDPGMELHLIHYSYGVNSTEKGDLSSESTVSRIRTEHFPLTLESARPSHTSQYLCASSPEQGWNTEAFFGQGTRLTVV.

The CDR3 here is CASRPVERDRTDTQYF. This sequence joins TRBV4-1 and TRBJ2-3; TCRdb's D call of TRBD2 is untestable without DNA. This CDR3 is 16 amino acids long. The germline gives CDR1 MGHRA, CDR2 YSYEKL.

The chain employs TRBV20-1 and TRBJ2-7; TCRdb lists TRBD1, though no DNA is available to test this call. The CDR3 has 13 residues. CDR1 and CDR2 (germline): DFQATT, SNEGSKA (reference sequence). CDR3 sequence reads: CSAGTGPSYEQYF.

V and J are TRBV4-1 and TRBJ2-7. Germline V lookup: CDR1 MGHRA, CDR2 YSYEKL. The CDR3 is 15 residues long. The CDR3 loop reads CASSQESRVTYEQYF.

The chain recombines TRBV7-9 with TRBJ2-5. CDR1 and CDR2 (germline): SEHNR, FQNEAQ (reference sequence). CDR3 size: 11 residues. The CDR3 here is CASRYGETQYF.

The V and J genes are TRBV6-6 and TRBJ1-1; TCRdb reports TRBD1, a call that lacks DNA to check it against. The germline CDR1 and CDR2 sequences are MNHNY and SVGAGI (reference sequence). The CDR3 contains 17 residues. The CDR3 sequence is CASSYPGHTLGNTEAFF.

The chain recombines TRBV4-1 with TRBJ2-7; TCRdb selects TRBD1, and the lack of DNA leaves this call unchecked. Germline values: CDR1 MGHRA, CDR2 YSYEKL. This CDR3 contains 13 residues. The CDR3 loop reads CASSQAQGGEQYF.

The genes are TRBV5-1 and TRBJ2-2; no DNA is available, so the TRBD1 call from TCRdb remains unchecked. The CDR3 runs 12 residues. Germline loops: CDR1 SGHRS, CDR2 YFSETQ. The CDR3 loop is CASSYRSGELFF.

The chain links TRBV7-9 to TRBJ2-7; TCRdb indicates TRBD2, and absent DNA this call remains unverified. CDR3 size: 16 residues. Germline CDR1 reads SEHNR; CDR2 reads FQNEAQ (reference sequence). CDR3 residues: CASSPSAGGPSYEQYF.

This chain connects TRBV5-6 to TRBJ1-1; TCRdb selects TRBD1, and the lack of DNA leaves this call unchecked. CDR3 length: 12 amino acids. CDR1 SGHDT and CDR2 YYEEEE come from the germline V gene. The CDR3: CASSPGALGAFF.